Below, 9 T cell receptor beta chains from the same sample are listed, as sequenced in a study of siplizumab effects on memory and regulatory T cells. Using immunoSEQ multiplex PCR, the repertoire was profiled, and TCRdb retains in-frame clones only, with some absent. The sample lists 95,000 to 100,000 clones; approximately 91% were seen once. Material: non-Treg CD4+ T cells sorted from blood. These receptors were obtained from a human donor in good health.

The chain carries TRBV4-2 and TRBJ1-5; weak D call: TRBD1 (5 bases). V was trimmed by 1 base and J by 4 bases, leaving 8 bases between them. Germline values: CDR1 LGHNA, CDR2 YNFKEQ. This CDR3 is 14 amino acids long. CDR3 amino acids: CASSQVGTNQPQHF. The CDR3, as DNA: TGTGCCAGCAGCCAAGTGGGGACTAATCAGCCCCAGCATTTT.

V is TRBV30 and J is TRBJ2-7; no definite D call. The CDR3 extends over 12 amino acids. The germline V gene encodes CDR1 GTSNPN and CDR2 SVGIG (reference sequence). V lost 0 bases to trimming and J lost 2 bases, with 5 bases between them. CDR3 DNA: TGTGCCTGGAGTGTACTTCCCTACGAGCAGTACTTC. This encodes CAWSVLPYEQYF.

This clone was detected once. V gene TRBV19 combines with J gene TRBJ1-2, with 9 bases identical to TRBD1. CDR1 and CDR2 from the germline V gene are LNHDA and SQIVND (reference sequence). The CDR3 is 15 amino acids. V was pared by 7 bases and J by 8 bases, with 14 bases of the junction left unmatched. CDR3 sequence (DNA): TGTGCCAGTACCTCCCTACAGGGGGCGAGGAGGGGCTACACCTTC. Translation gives CASTSLQGARRGYTF.

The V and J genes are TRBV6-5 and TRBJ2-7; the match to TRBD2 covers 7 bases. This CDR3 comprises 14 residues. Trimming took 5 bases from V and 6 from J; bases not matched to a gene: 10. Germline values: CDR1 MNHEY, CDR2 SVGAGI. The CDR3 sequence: CASSPGLVGSEQYF. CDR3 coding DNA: TGTGCCAGCAGTCCCGGACTAGTAGGCAGCGAGCAGTACTTC.

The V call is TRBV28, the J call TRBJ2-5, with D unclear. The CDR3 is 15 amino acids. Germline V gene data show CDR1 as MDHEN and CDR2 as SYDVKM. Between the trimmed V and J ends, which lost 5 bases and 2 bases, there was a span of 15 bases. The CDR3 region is CASSTSPVGQETQYF. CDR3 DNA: TGTGCCAGCAGTACATCCCCGGTCGGGCAAGAGACCCAGTACTTC.

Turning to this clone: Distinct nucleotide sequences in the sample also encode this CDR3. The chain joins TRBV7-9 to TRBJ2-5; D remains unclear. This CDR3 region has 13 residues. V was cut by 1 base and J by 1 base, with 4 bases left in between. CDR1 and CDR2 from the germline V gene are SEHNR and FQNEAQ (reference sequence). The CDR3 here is CASSLDSQETQYF. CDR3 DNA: TGTGCCAGCAGCTTAGACTCCCAAGAGACCCAGTACTTC.

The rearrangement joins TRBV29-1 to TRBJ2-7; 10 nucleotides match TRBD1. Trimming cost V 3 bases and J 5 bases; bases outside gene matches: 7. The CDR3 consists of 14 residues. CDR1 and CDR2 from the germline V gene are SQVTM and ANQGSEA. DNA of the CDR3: TGCAGCGTTGACTCGGGACAGGGGACCAACGAGCAGTACTTC. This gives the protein CSVDSGQGTNEQYF.

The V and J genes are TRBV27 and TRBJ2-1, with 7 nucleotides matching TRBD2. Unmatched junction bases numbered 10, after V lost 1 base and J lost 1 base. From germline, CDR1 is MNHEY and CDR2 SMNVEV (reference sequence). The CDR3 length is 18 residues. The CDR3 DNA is TGTGCCAGCAGTTTATATGAGGTGCGGGAGCGGTCCTACAATGAGCAGTTCTTC. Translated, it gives CASSLYEVRERSYNEQFF.

CDR3 sequence reads: CASSHGGNTIYF. The DNA for the CDR3 is TGTGCCAGCAGTCACGGGGGAAACACCATATATTTT. The V gene is TRBV11-2, the J gene TRBJ1-3, with D unclear. In germline, CDR1 is SGHAT, CDR2 FQNNGV. The CDR3 totals 12 residues. V dropped 6 bases and J dropped 4 bases, with 7 bases sitting between them.